This T cell receptor beta chain was profiled in a study of CXCR3-negative and CXCR3-positive naive CD8 T cells. Study-level background: The total count of TRB reads reached approximately 150 million, and each library contributed about 1.5 +/- 0.3 million.

UMI-labeled TRB cDNA libraries were prepared by 5' RACE. From its re-call of the 5' RACE reads, TCRdb lists each CDR3 protein once, without DNA. Its listing shows about 86,000 distinct CDR3 sequences. Notes on this clonotype: Antigen: not known.

General study points: High diversity, comparable across both naive subsets, contrasted with much lower diversity in memory CD8+ cells. Naive cells used TRBV-TRBJ genes in much the same way whether CXCR3-negative or CXCR3-positive; memory cells did not. Naive cells that were CXCR3-positive had more hydrophobic TRB CDR3s (compared with CXCR3-negative naive cells).

The CDR3 covers 14 residues. Germline lookup yields CDR1 SGHAT and CDR2 FQNNGV. The chain combines TRBV11-2 with TRBJ2-2. Material for sequencing was naive CXCR3+ CD8+ T cells from blood. Subset noted: CD45RO-CCR7+CD27+CD95- naive CD8+ T cells expressing CXCR3 (TNR3+). This clonotype originated in a human donor in good health. Some clones in this sample may be carry-over from other donors' samples. CDR3: CASSGPMNTGELFF.